This TCR beta chain appears in the sequencing data of a study of regulatory T cells in long-lasting Graves disease. This sample's time point: newly diagnosed GD, antithyroid drugs for less than 3 months. From RNA extracted from PBMCs, the TCR library was made. The V end was cut by 2 bases, the J end by 5 bases, with 15 bases between. CDR3 length: 15 residues. Germline V CDR1 and CDR2: MGHDK, SYGVNS. Construction of TCR beta libraries relied on iRepertoire HTBI primers and on Arm-PCR targeting CDR3 regions. TCRdb recomputed calls from the multiplex PCR reads with MiXCR, one row per CDR3 protein. The data hold roughly 360,000 distinct CDR3 sequences, with approximately 12% observed a single time. This clonotype was observed a few times. What it binds is not known. General study findings and limits: Whereas new patients shared 1,000 or so public clonotypes, persistent patients shared more, at a few thousand.

These sequences were also reported in another study, on T cells in Graves' hyperthyroidism and ophthalmopathy. That study adds: Clonotypes that were expanded in thyroid above 0.001 mostly appeared in blood too.

The V gene is TRBV25-1, the J gene TRBJ1-2; a possible D gene is TRBD1 (5 bases). The receptor was derived from a woman aged 18 to 35 with Graves disease. The specimen comprised peripheral blood mononuclear cells (PBMCs), sampled at new diagnosis, from a patient treated with antithyroid drugs. CDR3 nucleotide sequence: TGTGCCAGCAGTGAACCTGGCGGGGCTTCATATGGCTACACCTTC. Translating it yields CASSEPGGASYGYTF.